Listed here are 7 T cell receptor beta chains from one sample, sequenced in a study of cytomegalovirus exposure and HLA in healthy donors. Both 60 Vbeta primers and 13 Jbeta primers went into the PCR. Sequencing used immunoSEQ multiplex PCR; TCRdb keeps in-frame clones, though not all of them. The profile shows about 80,000 clones, around 79% of them singletons. The material sequenced was PBMCs. Receptors originate from a man aged 25 to 40 in good health and CMV-seronegative.

The V call is TRBV28, the J call TRBJ2-5; D is perhaps TRBD2 (5 bases). Trimming pared 2 bases from V and 7 bases from J, leaving 8 bases between. Germline CDR1 MDHEN, CDR2 SYDVKM. This CDR3 has 12 amino acids. CDR3 sequence reads: CASSLHGGTQYF. DNA for the CDR3: TGTGCCAGCAGTTTACACGGAGGGACCCAGTACTTC.

This clone was counted once. The junction departs from germline at one end; a sequencing error may be responsible. The V gene is TRBV10-3, the J gene TRBJ2-7; 9 bases agree with TRBD2. In germline, CDR1 is ENHRY, CDR2 SYGVKD. The CDR3 sequence is 13 residues long. The CDR3 bases are TGTGCCATCACTGAGCGGGAGGCCTACGAGCAGTACTTC. Translating it yields CAITEREAYEQYF.

The gene calls are TRBV6-1 and TRBJ2-1, with 8 bases aligning to TRBD2. Germline V gene lookup returns CDR1 MNHNS and CDR2 SASEGT. The CDR3 totals 17 residues. Trimming cost V 0 bases and J 10 bases; bases outside gene matches: 14. CDR3 protein: CASSEARDNGGAREQFF. The CDR3 coding sequence is TGTGCCAGCAGTGAAGCGCGGGATAACGGGGGGGCAAGAGAGCAGTTCTTC.

The CDR3 spells CASSFILKTQYF. The DNA for the CDR3 is TGTGCCAGCAGTTTCATTCTAAAGACCCAGTACTTC. The chain employs TRBV28 and TRBJ2-5; unclear D gene. V lost 3 bases, J lost 6 bases, and 8 bases lay in between. This CDR3 spans 12 amino acids. Germline CDR1 reads MDHEN; CDR2 reads SYDVKM.

This chain links TRBV6-4 with TRBJ1-2, with a possible D match to TRBD1 (6 bases). V lost 5 bases and J 5 bases, leaving 15 bases between the germline ends. CDR1 and CDR2 (germline): MRHNA, SNTAGT. The CDR3 has 14 amino acids. The chain's CDR3 is CASSQETGSYGYTF. DNA for the CDR3: TGTGCCAGCAGTCAGGAGACAGGCTCATATGGCTACACCTTC.

The chain has TRBV4-3 and TRBJ1-1, with D unclear. The CDR3 spans 14 residues. The germline gives CDR1 LGHNA, CDR2 YSLEER. Trimming stripped 2 bases from V and 7 bases from J, with 14 bases between. The CDR3 sequence: CASSQMGVSGEAFF. CDR3 coding DNA: TGCGCCAGCAGCCAAATGGGCGTCTCCGGTGAAGCTTTCTTT.

This clone was seen just once. The chain is built from TRBV18 and TRBJ2-1, with 12 bases lining up with TRBD2. With V trimmed by 2 bases and J by 4 bases, 3 bases remained unmatched. The CDR3 sequence is 16 residues long. Germline CDR1 and CDR2: KGHSH and LQKENI. Here the CDR3 DNA reads TGTGCCAGCTCACCAGCTAGCGGGGGGGCGTACAATGAGCAGTTCTTC. This translates into CASSPASGGAYNEQFF.